One and the same sample provided the 5 T cell receptor beta chains below, sequenced in a study of blood T cell repertoires in COVID-19. This table comes from immunoSEQ multiplex PCR, and its TCRdb copy is limited to in-frame clones, with some not included. The sample yields more than 150,000 clones, roughly 78% seen once. Sequencing was carried out using peripheral blood. The receptors originated from a woman aged 80 or over with active or convalescent COVID-19.

The V call is TRBV3-1 (or the pseudogene TRBV3-2), the J call TRBJ2-1; 12 bases match TRBD2. The CDR3 runs 19 residues. Germline V lookup: CDR1 LGHDT, CDR2 YNNKEL (reference sequence). V was pared by 4 bases and J by 0 bases, with 10 bases of the junction left unmatched. The chain's CDR3 is CASSLIATSGGSSYNEQFF. CDR3 nucleotide sequence: TGTGCCAGCAGCCTAATAGCGACTAGCGGGGGTAGCTCCTACAATGAGCAGTTCTTC.

The rearrangement links TRBV7-2 to TRBJ1-1; D remains unclear. Trimming took 5 bases from V and 1 from J, leaving 11 bases between them. CDR3 length: 14 residues. From germline, CDR1 is SGHTA and CDR2 FQGNSA. CDR3 nucleotide sequence: TGTGCCAGCAGCCGCAGTGTCGCGAACACTGAAGCTTTCTTT. This encodes CASSRSVANTEAFF.

The chain carries TRBV2 and TRBJ1-4; D not resolved. The CDR3 has 13 amino acids. Germline CDR1 is SNHLY and CDR2 is FYNNEI. Between the trimmed V and J ends, which lost 5 bases and 5 bases, there was a span of 9 bases. The CDR3 bases are TGTGCCAGCAGTTACAGTTTAAATGAAAAACTGTTTTTT. Protein sequence: CASSYSLNEKLFF.

This clone was detected only a few times. The V gene is TRBV2, the J gene TRBJ2-3; 11 bases agree with TRBD1. V lost 7 bases and J lost 0; bases outside the gene matches: 6. The germline V gene encodes CDR1 SNHLY and CDR2 FYNNEI. The CDR3 is 16 amino acids. CDR3 residues: CASIIGTGGSTDTQYF. The CDR3 region has the DNA TGTGCCAGCATTATCGGGACAGGGGGAAGCACAGATACGCAGTATTTT.

For this clone: An end of the junction does not agree with germline; a read error may underlie this. The chain combines TRBV28 with TRBJ1-1; D might be TRBD1 (5 bases). Looked up from germline, CDR1 is MDHEN and CDR2 is SYDVKM. CDR3 length: 11 amino acids. The CDR3 protein is CASSLSRDSLF. The DNA of the CDR3 is TGTGCCAGCAGTTTAAGCAGGGATTCTCTCTTT.